This T cell receptor beta chain was sequenced in a study of blood T cell repertoires in COVID-19. Study in general: Sites in the United States, Italy and Spain provided acute and convalescent COVID-19 samples.

The protocol was immunoSEQ multiplex PCR, while the TCRdb copy is restricted to in-frame clones and leaves out a portion. The sample contains approximately 110,000 clones, 75% to 90% of which appear only once. This CDR3 region has 18 residues. Germline trimming cut 0 bases from V and 3 bases from J; bases unmatched to any gene: 9. The germline V gene encodes CDR1 LNHNV and CDR2 YYDKDF (reference sequence). This clone was observed once. This sequence joins TRBV15 and TRBJ1-2; 11 bases are a match to TRBD1. Input material: peripheral blood. The origin of this receptor is a woman between 55 and 75 years old with COVID-19, enrolled during active disease. The CDR3 DNA is TGTGCCACCAGCAGAGATCGGACAGGGGGCGCAGGCTACTATGGCTACACCTTC. Protein sequence: CATSRDRTGGAGYYGYTF.